The next 26 T cell receptor beta chains were all read from a single sample in a study of cytomegalovirus exposure and HLA in healthy donors. Researchers ran the PCR with 60 Vbeta and 13 Jbeta primers. Measured with immunoSEQ multiplex PCR; TCRdb has only the in-frame clones, and not every one. The sample consists of under 100,000 clones, about 79% of them appearing once. Sample: PBMCs. These receptors were collected from a man aged 18 to 30 in good health and CMV-seropositive.

The chain links TRBV7-9 to TRBJ2-1; 8 nucleotides match TRBD2. This CDR3 is 16 amino acids long. V shed 5 bases, J shed 2 bases, and the junction held 8 bases outside the gene matches. Germline-derived CDR1 and CDR2 are SEHNR and FQNEAQ (reference sequence). The CDR3 loop is CASSRPSGSAYNEQFF. CDR3 DNA: TGTGCCAGCAGCCGACCGAGCGGGAGCGCCTACAATGAGCAGTTCTTC.

V is TRBV7-2 and J is TRBJ1-1; 7 nucleotides line up with TRBD1. V gave up 2 bases and J gave up 5 bases; unmatched junction bases: 5. Germline loops: CDR1 SGHTA, CDR2 FQGNSA. The CDR3 totals 14 residues. CDR3 protein: CASSLLQGMTEAFF. CDR3 coding DNA: TGTGCCAGCAGCTTACTACAGGGGATGACTGAAGCTTTCTTT.

The V and J genes are TRBV4-1 and TRBJ2-1; TRBD1 aligns across 9 bases. This CDR3 region has 12 residues. Germline assignment: CDR1 MGHRA and CDR2 YSYEKL. J lost 15 bases, V lost 4 bases, and 7 bases had no gene match. CDR3 nucleotides: TGCGCCAGCAGCCCTGGGACAGGGATCATGTTCTTC. Protein: CASSPGTGIMFF.

J is TRBJ1-2 and V is TRBV9, with D possibly being TRBD1 (5 bases). From germline, CDR1 is SGDLS and CDR2 YYNGEE. V shed 6 bases and J shed 8 bases, with 14 bases lying between them. This CDR3 has 12 residues. As DNA, the CDR3 is TGTGCCAGCACCTCCCCCGGGGGGGGCTACACCTTC. Its protein product is CASTSPGGGYTF.

The chain joins TRBV29-1 to TRBJ1-2; possible D gene TRBD1, 5 bases. Per germline, CDR1 SQVTM and CDR2 ANQGSEA. The CDR3 has 13 residues. V was shortened by 4 bases and J by 5 bases, with 14 bases between the two germline ends. In DNA form, the CDR3 reads TGCAGCGTTGTGGCCAGGGAAAGTTATGGCTACACCTTC. Its translation: CSVVARESYGYTF.

This clone was observed once. J is TRBJ2-3 and V is TRBV29-1, with TRBD2 matching 13 bases. CDR1 and CDR2 (germline): SQVTM, ANQGSEA. The CDR3 covers 15 residues. V lost 4 bases to trimming and J lost 5 bases; unmatched junction nucleotides: 6. DNA of the CDR3: TGCAGCGTTGCCCAGACTAGCGGGGGGAGAGATACGCAGTATTTT. Translating gives CSVAQTSGGRDTQYF.

Only a few counts were recorded for this clone. The chain has TRBV6-1 and TRBJ1-2, with TRBD1 identical over 12 bases. CDR1 MNHNS and CDR2 SASEGT come from the germline V gene. Trimming removed 0 bases from V and 4 bases from J; junction bases left unmatched: 3. The CDR3 spans 16 residues. The CDR3 region has the DNA TGTGCCAGCAGTGAAGCCCGGGACAGGGGGCTCTATGGCTACACCTTC. Protein product: CASSEARDRGLYGYTF.

V usage is TRBV25-1 and J usage is TRBJ1-5; TRBD1 matches 7 bases. The CDR3 spans 14 residues. The V gene end was trimmed by 4 bases and the J gene end by 4 bases; junction bases not matched to a gene: 4. CDR1 MGHDK and CDR2 SYGVNS come from the germline V gene. CDR3 region: CASSVDRVNQPQHF. DNA of the CDR3: TGTGCCAGCAGTGTTGACAGGGTTAATCAGCCCCAGCATTTT.

V and J are TRBV11-2 and TRBJ2-7, with 9 bases that match TRBD2. The CDR3 is 14 amino acids. CDR1 is SGHAT, CDR2 FQNNGV, per germline. The V and J ends lost 5 bases and 3 bases, in that order; junction bases with no gene match: 5. The CDR3 is CASSLSGRGYEQYF. CDR3 in DNA: TGTGCCAGCAGCCTTAGCGGGAGAGGCTACGAGCAGTACTTC. Based on the CDR3 plus reference TRBV11-2 and TRBJ2-7, the full variable domain is EAGVAQSPRYKIIEKRQSVAFWCNPISGHATLYWYQQILGQGPKLLIQFQNNGVVDDSQLPKDRFSAERLKGVDSTLKIQPAKLEDSAVYLCASSLSGRGYEQYFGPGTRLTVT.

The J gene is TRBJ2-1, the V gene TRBV5-8; D is uncertain. Trimming stripped 5 bases from V and 1 base from J, with 10 bases between. The CDR3 sequence is 14 residues long. The germline V gene encodes CDR1 SGHTS and CDR2 YDEGEE. In nucleotides, the CDR3 is TGTGCCAGCAGGCCCAGGTCTTCCTACAATGAGCAGTTCTTC. It is translated as CASRPRSSYNEQFF.

J is TRBJ2-1 and V is TRBV9; 9 nucleotides align to TRBD2. The germline V gene encodes CDR1 SGDLS and CDR2 YYNGEE. This CDR3 comprises 16 residues. V shed 4 bases and J 1 base; nucleotides not matched to a gene: 6. CDR3 sequence: CASSRYSGGSYNEQFF. The CDR3 nucleotides read TGTGCCAGCAGCCGATATAGCGGGGGTTCCTACAATGAGCAGTTCTTC.

J is TRBJ1-5 and V is TRBV6-1; possibly TRBD1 for D (5 bases). CDR1 and CDR2 (germline): MNHNS, SASEGT. The CDR3 contains 15 residues. V gave up 2 bases and J gave up 6 bases, with 14 bases separating them. DNA of the CDR3: TGTGCCAGCAGTGAATCGGCAGGGATGTTTCAGCCCCAGCATTTT. Translation: CASSESAGMFQPQHF.

This clone was found a few times. This CDR3 reads CAITRDLTYEQYF. The CDR3 nucleotides read TGTGCCATCACCCGGGACTTAACCTACGAGCAGTACTTC. The chain uses TRBV10-3 and TRBJ2-7; perhaps TRBD2 as D (6 bases). The germline V gene has CDR1 ENHRY and CDR2 SYGVKD. The CDR3 extends over 13 amino acids. The V and J ends lost 7 bases and 2 bases respectively, with 12 bases between them.

The chain links TRBV29-1 to TRBJ2-5; D is perhaps TRBD1 (6 bases). Germline V lookup: CDR1 SQVTM, CDR2 ANQGSEA. This CDR3 comprises 16 residues. V was trimmed by 5 bases and J by 2 bases, leaving 21 bases between them. CDR3 sequence (DNA): TGCAGCGTTTGGGATTTACAGGGTAGGGGACAAGAGACCCAGTACTTC. Residues: CSVWDLQGRGQETQYF.

This chain joins TRBV11-2 and TRBJ2-1, with 9 bases aligning to TRBD2. Trimming took 2 bases from V and 7 from J; bases not matched to a gene: 6. The germline V gene has CDR1 SGHAT and CDR2 FQNNGV. The CDR3 runs to 15 residues. The CDR3 loop reads CASSLISGSVNEQFF. CDR3 bases: TGTGCCAGCAGCTTAATTAGCGGGAGTGTTAATGAGCAGTTCTTC.

This rearrangement joins TRBV13 to TRBJ2-3; D remains ambiguous. CDR1 and CDR2 from the germline V gene are PRHDT and FYEKMQ (reference sequence). Between the trimmed V and J ends, which lost 1 base and 6 bases, there was a span of 5 bases. This CDR3 is 12 amino acids long. The CDR3 nucleotides are TGTGCCAGCAGCTTAGTGCGGGATACGCAGTATTTT. Translation: CASSLVRDTQYF.

This rearrangement joins TRBV9 to TRBJ2-7, with 11 bases fitting TRBD2. J lost 6 bases, V lost 3 bases, and 8 bases had no gene match. CDR1 is SGDLS, CDR2 YYNGEE, per germline. This CDR3 has 15 residues. The CDR3 spells CASSATLAGAAEQYF. CDR3 DNA sequence: TGTGCCAGCAGCGCCACACTAGCGGGAGCGGCCGAGCAGTACTTC.

The chain recombines TRBV11-3 with TRBJ2-7; 9 bases agree with TRBD1. This CDR3 region has 15 residues. V was clipped by 2 bases and J by 6 bases; unmatched bases: 8. From germline, CDR1 is SGHNT and CDR2 YENEEA. CDR3 coding DNA: TGTGCCAGCAGCTTAACGGGACAGGGAGGTTTCGAGCAGTACTTC. It is translated as CASSLTGQGGFEQYF.

This clone was counted only a few times. This chain connects TRBV9 to TRBJ1-1; D not certain. Germline CDR1 reads SGDLS; CDR2 reads YYNGEE. The CDR3 spans 13 residues. Trimming pared 4 bases from V and 5 bases from J, leaving 12 bases between. The CDR3 reads CASSPNLRTEAFF. The CDR3 bases are TGTGCCAGCAGCCCAAATCTCAGGACTGAAGCTTTCTTT.

This clone was seen more than once but under ten times. The chain joins TRBV6-1 to TRBJ1-5, with D maybe TRBD1 (5 bases). Trimming took off 6 bases at V and 0 bases at J, with 6 bases between the two ends. Germline loops: CDR1 MNHNS, CDR2 SASEGT. This CDR3 contains 13 residues. The CDR3 DNA is TGTGCCAGCAGGGGGCATAGCAATCAGCCCCAGCATTTT. This gives the protein CASRGHSNQPQHF.

This chain links TRBV5-1 with TRBJ2-5; 10 nucleotides match TRBD1. This CDR3 has 16 residues. V was pared by 4 bases and J by 5 bases, with 11 bases of the junction left unmatched. CDR1 SGHRS and CDR2 YFSETQ come from the germline V gene. The CDR3 loop is CASSRFGQGDKETQYF. The DNA of the CDR3 is TGCGCCAGCAGCCGTTTTGGACAGGGGGATAAGGAGACCCAGTACTTC.

Written as DNA, the CDR3 is TGCGCCAGCAGCCCTCTCGGGGTTAAGGGCAACTATGGCTACACCTTC. Its protein product is CASSPLGVKGNYGYTF. The chain employs TRBV4-1 and TRBJ1-2; D gene uncertain. V was trimmed by 4 bases and J by 2 bases, leaving 17 bases between them. Germline V gene sequence: CDR1 MGHRA, CDR2 YSYEKL. CDR3 length: 16 residues.

The rearrangement links TRBV6-1 to TRBJ2-7; the D is unclear. The CDR3 totals 15 residues. V lost 6 bases and J 0 bases, leaving 15 bases between the germline ends. Germline CDR1 is MNHNS and CDR2 is SASEGT. The CDR3 DNA reads as TGTGCCAGCAGCTCCCCATTCACCAGCTCCTACGAGCAGTACTTC. Translation: CASSSPFTSSYEQYF.

This clone was seen a handful of times. The chain carries TRBV5-4 and TRBJ2-7, with 7 nucleotides matching TRBD2. The CDR3 loop spans 16 amino acids. J was trimmed by 2 bases and V by 0 bases; bases with no gene match: 8. CDR1 is SGHNT and CDR2 is YYREEE in the germline V gene (reference sequence). The CDR3 here is CASSLVGGGGTYEQYF. CDR3 DNA: TGTGCCAGCAGCTTGGTTGGTGGCGGGGGAACCTACGAGCAGTACTTC.

This rearrangement joins TRBV11-2 to TRBJ2-7, with D hard to call. V lost 7 bases and J lost 3, with 13 bases in between. The germline V gene has CDR1 SGHAT and CDR2 FQNNGV. This CDR3 is built from 13 residues. The CDR3 loop reads CASTDRILYEQYF. CDR3 in DNA: TGTGCCAGCACCGATAGAATACTCTACGAGCAGTACTTC.

This chain links TRBV18 with TRBJ1-2; D perhaps matches TRBD1 (5 bases). Germline lookup yields CDR1 KGHSH and CDR2 LQKENI. Trimming cost V 6 bases and J 4 bases, with 21 bases left between them. The CDR3 covers 16 residues. CDR3 region: CASSRRGEDRRYGYTF. CDR3 bases: TGTGCCAGCTCTCGGCGGGGCGAGGACCGCCGCTATGGCTACACCTTC.